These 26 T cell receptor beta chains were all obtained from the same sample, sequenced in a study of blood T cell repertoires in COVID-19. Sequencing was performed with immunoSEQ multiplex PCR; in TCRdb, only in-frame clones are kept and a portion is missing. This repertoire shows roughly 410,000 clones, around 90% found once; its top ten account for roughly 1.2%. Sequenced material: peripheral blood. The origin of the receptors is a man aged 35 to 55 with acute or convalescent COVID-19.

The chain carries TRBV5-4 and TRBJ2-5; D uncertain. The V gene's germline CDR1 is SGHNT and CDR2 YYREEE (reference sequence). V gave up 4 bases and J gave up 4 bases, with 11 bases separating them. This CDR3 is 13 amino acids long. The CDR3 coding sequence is TGTGCCAGCAGCCGAGATTTAGTAGAGACCCAGTACTTC. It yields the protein CASSRDLVETQYF.

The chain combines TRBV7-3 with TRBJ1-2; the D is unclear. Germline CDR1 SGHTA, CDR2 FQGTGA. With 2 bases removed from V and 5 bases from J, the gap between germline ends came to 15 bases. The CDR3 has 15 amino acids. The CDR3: CASSLSPEGGYGYTF. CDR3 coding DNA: TGTGCCAGCAGCTTATCCCCAGAGGGAGGGTATGGCTACACCTTC.

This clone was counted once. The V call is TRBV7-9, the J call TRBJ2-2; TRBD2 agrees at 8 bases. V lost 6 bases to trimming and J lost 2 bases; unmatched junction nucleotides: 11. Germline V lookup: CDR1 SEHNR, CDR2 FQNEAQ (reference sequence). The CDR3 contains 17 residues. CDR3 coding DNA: TGTGCCAGCAGTTGGGGCGCGGCGGGAGGTAACACCGGGGAGCTGTTTTTT. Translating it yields CASSWGAAGGNTGELFF.

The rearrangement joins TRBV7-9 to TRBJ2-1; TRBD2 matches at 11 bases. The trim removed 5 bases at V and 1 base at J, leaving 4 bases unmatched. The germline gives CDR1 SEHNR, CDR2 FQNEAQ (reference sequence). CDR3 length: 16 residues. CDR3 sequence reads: CASSPGLAVSYNEQFF. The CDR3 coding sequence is TGTGCCAGCAGCCCGGGACTAGCGGTGTCCTACAATGAGCAGTTCTTC. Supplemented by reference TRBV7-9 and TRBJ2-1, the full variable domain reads DTGVSQNPRHKITKRGQNVTFRCDPISEHNRLYWYRQTLGQGPEFLTYFQNEAQLEKSRLLSDRFSAERPKGSFSTLEIQRTEQGDSAMYLCASSPGLAVSYNEQFFGPGTRLTVL.

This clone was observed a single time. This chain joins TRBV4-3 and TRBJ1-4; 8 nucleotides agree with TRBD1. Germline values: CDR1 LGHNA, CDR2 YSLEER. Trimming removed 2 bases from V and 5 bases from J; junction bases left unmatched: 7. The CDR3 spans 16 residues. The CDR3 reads CASSQIRQGSNEKLFF. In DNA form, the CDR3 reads TGCGCCAGCAGCCAAATCAGACAGGGGTCAAATGAAAAACTGTTTTTT.

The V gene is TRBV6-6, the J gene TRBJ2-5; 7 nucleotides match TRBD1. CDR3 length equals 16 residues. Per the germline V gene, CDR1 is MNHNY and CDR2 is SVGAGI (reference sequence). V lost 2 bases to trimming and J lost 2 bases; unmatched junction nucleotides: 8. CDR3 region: CASSYPRGGNQETQYF. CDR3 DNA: TGTGCCAGCAGTTACCCGCGAGGGGGCAATCAAGAGACCCAGTACTTC.

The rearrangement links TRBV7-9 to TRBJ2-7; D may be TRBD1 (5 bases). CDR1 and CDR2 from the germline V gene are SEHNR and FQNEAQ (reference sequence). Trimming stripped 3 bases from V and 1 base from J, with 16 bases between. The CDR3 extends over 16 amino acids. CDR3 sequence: CASSFAYGARSYEQYF. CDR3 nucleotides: TGTGCCAGCAGCTTTGCTTATGGGGCGCGATCCTACGAGCAGTACTTC.

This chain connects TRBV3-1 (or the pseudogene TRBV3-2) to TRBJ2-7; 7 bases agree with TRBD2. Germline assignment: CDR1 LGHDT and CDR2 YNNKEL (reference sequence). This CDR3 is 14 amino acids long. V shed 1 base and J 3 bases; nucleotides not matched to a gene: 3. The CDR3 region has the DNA TGTGCCAGCAGCCAAGGGACTAGTTTCTACGAGCAGTACTTC. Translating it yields CASSQGTSFYEQYF.

CDR3 residues: CANLAGAVADTQYF. Written as DNA, the CDR3 is TGTGCCAACCTAGCGGGAGCGGTGGCAGATACGCAGTATTTT. J is TRBJ2-3 and V is TRBV6-5, with 10 bases identical to TRBD2. This CDR3 is 14 amino acids long. With V trimmed by 10 bases and J by 4 bases, 8 bases remained unmatched. Germline V gene sequence: CDR1 MNHEY, CDR2 SVGAGI.

The CDR3 region has the DNA TGTGCCAGCAGCTTAGAGACAGGGTTTATGAACACTGAAGCTTTCTTT. Its translation: CASSLETGFMNTEAFF. The chain uses TRBV7-9 and TRBJ1-1; TRBD1 aligns across 7 bases. The CDR3 spans 16 residues. Germline loops: CDR1 SEHNR, CDR2 FQNEAQ (reference sequence). The V segment lost 1 base and the J segment 0 bases; nucleotides outside the gene matches: 5.

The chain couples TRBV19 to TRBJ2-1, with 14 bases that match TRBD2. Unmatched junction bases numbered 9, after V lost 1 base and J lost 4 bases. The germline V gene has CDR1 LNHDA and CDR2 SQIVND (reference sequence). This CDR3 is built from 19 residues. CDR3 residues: CASSIVGLAGARAYNEQFF. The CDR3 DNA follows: TGTGCCAGTAGTATAGTGGGACTAGCGGGAGCCAGGGCTTACAATGAGCAGTTCTTC.

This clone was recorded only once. CDR3 residues: CASSPPTGGGFYEQYF. The CDR3 DNA is TGCGCCAGCAGCCCCCCGACAGGGGGAGGTTTCTACGAGCAGTACTTC. This chain links TRBV4-1 with TRBJ2-7; 9 bases are a match to TRBD1. Germline CDR1 reads MGHRA; CDR2 reads YSYEKL. The CDR3 runs 16 residues. V shed 4 bases and J 3 bases; nucleotides not matched to a gene: 10.

The CDR3 loop is CASRELAGGTDTQYF. The CDR3, as DNA: TGTGCCAGCAGAGAGCTAGCGGGAGGGACAGATACGCAGTATTTT. The chain uses TRBV2 and TRBJ2-3, with 12 bases identical to TRBD2. Germline assignment: CDR1 SNHLY and CDR2 FYNNEI. There are 15 residues in the CDR3. The junction had 4 bases not matched to a gene; V was cut back by 6 bases and J by 3 bases.

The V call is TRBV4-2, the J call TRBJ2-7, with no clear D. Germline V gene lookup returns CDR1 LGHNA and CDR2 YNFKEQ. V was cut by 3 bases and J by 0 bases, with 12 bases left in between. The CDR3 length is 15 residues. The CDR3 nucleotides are TGTGCCAGCAGCCAGGTGGCGGAGAGCTCCTACGAGCAGTACTTC. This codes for CASSQVAESSYEQYF.

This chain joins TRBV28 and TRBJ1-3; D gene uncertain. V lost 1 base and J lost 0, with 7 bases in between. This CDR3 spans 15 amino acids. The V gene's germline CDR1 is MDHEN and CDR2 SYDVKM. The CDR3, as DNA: TGTGCCAGCAGTTTATTGGGCAACTCTGGAAACACCATATATTTT. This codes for CASSLLGNSGNTIYF.

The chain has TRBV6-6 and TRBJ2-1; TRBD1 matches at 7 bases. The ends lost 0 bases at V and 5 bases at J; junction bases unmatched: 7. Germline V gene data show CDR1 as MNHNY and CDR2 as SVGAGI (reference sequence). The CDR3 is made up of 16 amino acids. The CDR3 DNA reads TGTGCCAGCAGTTACTCGAGTGGACAGGTGGACAATGAGCAGTTCTTC. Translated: CASSYSSGQVDNEQFF.

CDR3 protein: CASSLPGDHNEQFF. For the CDR3, the DNA is TGTGCCAGCAGCTTGCCAGGGGACCACAATGAGCAGTTCTTC. The chain uses TRBV5-6 and TRBJ2-1; a possible D gene is TRBD1 (6 bases). Germline V gives CDR1 SGHDT, CDR2 YYEEEE. The CDR3 consists of 14 residues. V shed 1 base and J shed 5 bases, with 10 bases lying between them.

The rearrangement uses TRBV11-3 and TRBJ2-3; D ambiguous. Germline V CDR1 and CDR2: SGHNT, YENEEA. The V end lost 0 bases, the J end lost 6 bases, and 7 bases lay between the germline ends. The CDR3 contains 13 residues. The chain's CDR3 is CASSLDRVDTQYF. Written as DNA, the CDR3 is TGTGCCAGCAGCTTAGATCGCGTGGATACGCAGTATTTT. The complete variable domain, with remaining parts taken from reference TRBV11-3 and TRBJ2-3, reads EAGVVQSPRYKIIEKKQPVAFWCNPISGHNTLYWYLQNLGQGPELLIRYENEEAVDDSQLPKDRFSAERLKGVDSTLKIQPAELGDSAVYLCASSLDRVDTQYFGPGTRLTVL.

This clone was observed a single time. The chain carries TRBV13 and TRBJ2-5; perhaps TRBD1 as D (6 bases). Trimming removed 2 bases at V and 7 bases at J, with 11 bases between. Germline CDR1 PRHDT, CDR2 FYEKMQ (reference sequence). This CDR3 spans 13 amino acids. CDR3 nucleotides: TGTGCCAGCAGCTTAAACAGGGAAGGGACCCAGTACTTC. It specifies CASSLNREGTQYF.

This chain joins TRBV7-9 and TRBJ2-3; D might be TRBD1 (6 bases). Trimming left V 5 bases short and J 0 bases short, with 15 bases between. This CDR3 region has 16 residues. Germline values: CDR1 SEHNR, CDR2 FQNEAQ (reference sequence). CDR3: CASSQGGPFSTDTQYF. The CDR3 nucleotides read TGTGCCAGCAGCCAAGGGGGACCCTTTAGCACAGATACGCAGTATTTT. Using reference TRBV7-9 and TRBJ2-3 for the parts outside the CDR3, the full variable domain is DTGVSQNPRHKITKRGQNVTFRCDPISEHNRLYWYRQTLGQGPEFLTYFQNEAQLEKSRLLSDRFSAERPKGSFSTLEIQRTEQGDSAMYLCASSQGGPFSTDTQYFGPGTRLTVL.

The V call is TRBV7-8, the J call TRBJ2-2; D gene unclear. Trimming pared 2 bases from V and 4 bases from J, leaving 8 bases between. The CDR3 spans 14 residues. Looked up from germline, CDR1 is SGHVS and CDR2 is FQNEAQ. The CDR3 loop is CASSLSSSTGELFF. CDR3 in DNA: TGTGCCAGCAGCTTAAGTTCCAGCACCGGGGAGCTGTTTTTT.

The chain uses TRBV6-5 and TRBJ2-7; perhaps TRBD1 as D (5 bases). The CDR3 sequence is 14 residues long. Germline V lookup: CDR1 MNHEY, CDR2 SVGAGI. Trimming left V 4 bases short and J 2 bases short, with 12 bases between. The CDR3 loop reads CASSSSQGTYEQYF. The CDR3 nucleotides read TGTGCCAGCAGTTCCAGTCAGGGAACCTACGAGCAGTACTTC.

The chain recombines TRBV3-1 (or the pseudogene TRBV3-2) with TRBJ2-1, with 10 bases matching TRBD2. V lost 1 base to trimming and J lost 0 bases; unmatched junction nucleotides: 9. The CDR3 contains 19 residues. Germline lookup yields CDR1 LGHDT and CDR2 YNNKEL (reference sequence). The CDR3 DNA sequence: TGTGCCAGCAGCCAAGTGACTAGCGGGCAACCCAGCTCCTACAATGAGCAGTTCTTC. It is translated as CASSQVTSGQPSSYNEQFF.

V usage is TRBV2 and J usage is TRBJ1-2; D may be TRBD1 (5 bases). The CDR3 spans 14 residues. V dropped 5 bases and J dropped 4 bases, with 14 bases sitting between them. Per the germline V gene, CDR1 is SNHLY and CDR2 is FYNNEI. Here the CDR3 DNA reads TGTGCCAGCAGTATTTCAACAGGAACCTATGGCTACACCTTC. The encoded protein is CASSISTGTYGYTF.

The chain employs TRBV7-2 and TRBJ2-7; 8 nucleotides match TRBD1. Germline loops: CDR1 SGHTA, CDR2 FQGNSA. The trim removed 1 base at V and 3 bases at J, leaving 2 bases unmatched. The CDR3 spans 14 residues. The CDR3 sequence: CASSLGTGNYEQYF. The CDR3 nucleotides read TGTGCCAGCAGCTTAGGGACAGGGAACTACGAGCAGTACTTC.

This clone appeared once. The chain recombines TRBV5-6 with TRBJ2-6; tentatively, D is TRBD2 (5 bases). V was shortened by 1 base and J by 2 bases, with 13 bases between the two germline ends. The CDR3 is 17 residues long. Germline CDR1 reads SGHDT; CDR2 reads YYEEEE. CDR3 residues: CASSLLNLEAGANVLTF. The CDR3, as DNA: TGTGCCAGCAGCTTGTTGAATTTGGAGGCTGGGGCCAACGTCCTGACTTTC.